The table lists the clone carrying this T cell receptor (beta chain) with a count of one. Clones were read by immunoSEQ multiplex PCR, and TCRdb kept only the in-frame ones, dropping some. The profile covers under 450,000 clones, with 88% appearing a single time and over 9.5% taken by the ten largest. This sample is drawn from a study of blood T cell repertoires in COVID-19. V was shortened by 8 bases and J by 5 bases, with 10 bases between the two germline ends. CDR3 length: 12 residues. CDR1 is MNHEY, CDR2 SVGAGI, per germline. This sequence originates from a woman in her fifties or sixties with COVID-19, enrolled during active disease. The chain couples TRBV6-5 to TRBJ2-1; TRBD1 is a possible D gene (6 bases). The specimen sequenced was peripheral blood. The CDR3 region has the DNA TGTGCCAGCGCGGACAGAGACAATGAGCAGTTCTTC. This sequence encodes CASADRDNEQFF.